This TCR beta chain was sequenced in a study of T cell responses to AZD1222 COVID-19 vaccine. The study's findings and limits: Nearly half of unique spike-specific TCRs reportedly avoided B.1.351 and B.1.1.7 mutated regions. At baseline, seropositivity was found in only a handful of AZD1222 recipients.

Sequencing was performed with immunoSEQ multiplex PCR; in TCRdb, only in-frame clones are kept and a portion is missing. The sample lists under 110,000 clones; about 90% were seen once. A note on this clone: Its target is unknown.

This CDR3 has 17 amino acids. J was trimmed by 0 bases and V by 4 bases; bases with no gene match: 6. CDR1 and CDR2 from the germline V gene are SGHRS and YFSETQ. The receptor was derived from an adult who received the AZD1222 COVID-19 vaccine. Sequences were derived from peripheral blood, sampled 28 days after the second AZD1222 dose. This chain uses TRBV5-1 with TRBJ2-3, with TRBD2 matching 12 bases. CDR3: CASSPGLAGTSTDTQYF. As DNA, the CDR3 is TGCGCCAGCAGCCCTGGACTAGCGGGGACTAGCACAGATACGCAGTATTTT.